This T cell receptor beta chain was identified during a study of blood T cells in healthy people across ages. About the research overall: The capture of about one barcoded beta molecule per two T cells was achieved by template switching. Study-wide results and caveats: Relative to aged donors, long-lived donors carried more naive CD4+ cells and displayed higher diversity.

This clonotype showed up just a few times. Its antigen is not known. The CDR3 totals 13 residues. V lost 6 bases and J 12 bases, leaving 18 bases between the germline ends. CDR1 MNHNY and CDR2 SVGAGI come from the germline V gene (reference sequence). Through a sample-barcoded 5' primer and a J-beta primer mix, a second PCR was run for roughly 6 to 11 cycles. Each CDR3 protein gets one entry after TCRdb re-called the 5' RACE reads with MiXCR. This table holds 550,000 to 800,000 distinct CDR3 sequences, roughly 21% found once. Samples each yielded at least 6 micrograms of total RNA. The genes are TRBV6-6 and TRBJ2-1; D perhaps matches TRBD2 (5 bases). Source material: blood. The sequence came from a man between 65 and 85 years old in good health. Written as DNA, the CDR3 is TGTGCCAGCAGCCCGGAGGATCCGGTCCGGCAGTTCTTC. Its protein product is CASSPEDPVRQFF.